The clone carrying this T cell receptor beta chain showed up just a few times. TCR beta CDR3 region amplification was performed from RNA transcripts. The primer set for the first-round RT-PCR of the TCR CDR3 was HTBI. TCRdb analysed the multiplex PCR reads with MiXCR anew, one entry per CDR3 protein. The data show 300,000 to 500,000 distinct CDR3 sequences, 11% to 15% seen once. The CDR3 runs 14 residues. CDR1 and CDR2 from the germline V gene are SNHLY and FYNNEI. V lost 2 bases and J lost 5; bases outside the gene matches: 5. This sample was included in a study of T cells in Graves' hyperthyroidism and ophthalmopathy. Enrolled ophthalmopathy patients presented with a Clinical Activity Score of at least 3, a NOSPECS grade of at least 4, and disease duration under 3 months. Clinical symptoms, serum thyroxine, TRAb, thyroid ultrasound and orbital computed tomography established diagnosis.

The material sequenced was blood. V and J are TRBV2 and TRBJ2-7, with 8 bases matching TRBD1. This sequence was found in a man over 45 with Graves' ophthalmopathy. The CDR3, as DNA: TGTGCCAGCAGTGAACTACAGGGGGTCGACGAGCAGTACTTC. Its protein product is CASSELQGVDEQYF.